The source of this TCR beta chain is a study of human T cells and chemical hapten exposure (dated by TCRdb to the early 2020s). About the full investigation: The libraries were sequenced as a pool, and the TCR yield per sample differed mostly because of small variations in library volumes within the pool. This study followed changes in the peripheral blood TCR repertoire in vivo during primary and secondary sensitization of alopecia patients to the hapten diphenylcyclopropenone (DPC). Both TCR alpha and TCR beta chains were sequenced from each blood RNA sample.

In the paper's terms, the time point label means: healthy volunteer bleed at 6 weeks. Unfractionated whole blood was collected in Tempus Blood RNA tubes, and total RNA was extracted from that blood. Five or six healthy volunteers served as TCR sequencing controls and were bled at day 0, 2 weeks and 6 weeks. This clonotype has only a few counts. What antigen it recognizes has not been identified. There are no base qualities to consult, and no much larger clone falls within one base. Library prep was done by RACE. Sequenced using a NextSeq 500. Library preparation attached unique molecular identifiers to individual cDNA molecules for quantitative, reproducible TCR counting. Under the source paper's analysis protocol: The median number of TCRs per sample was 90,000 to 100,000, ranging from roughly 20,000 to 700,000. The Decombinator software suite was used to annotate V, J and CDR3 in the TCR reads. Every sample was subsampled to the same number of TCRs (28,000) for the PS versus PT1 abundance plots. TCRs were defined as expanded if absent before sensitization and observed at least eight times at the 2-week time point. TCRdb handled the public reads itself, with Q25 trimming in fastp and clone calling in MiXCR, and kept productive beta chains. A single entry per CDR3 protein holds the most common genes and DNA from its merged rows. TCRdb assigned the V and J calls; the authors' analysis was not used. Here the sample has around 35,000 distinct CDR3 sequences; roughly 5% occur a single time. In total, the top ten clones hold over 10% of the sample.

Study-level results and caveats: The number of TCRs above 1 in 1000 frequency did not change with DPC sensitization; there was no evidence of global repertoire structure alterations. Repeated subsampling changed both the strength of the expansion versus patch-test correlation and the threshold at which the correlation became significant.

The receptor's source is a human donor in good health. Some clones in this sample may be carry-over from other donors' samples. Material for sequencing was whole blood.

The bases are TGCGCCAGCAGCCAGTTAGCGGGGTCTAGCACAGATACGCAGTATTTT. This is translated as CASSQLAGSSTDTQYF. The rearrangement combines TRBV4-3 with TRBJ2-3, with 8 central nucleotides matching TRBD2. For this chain, trimming is 3 bases at the V end and 0 bases at the J end, and the number of junction bases without a gene match is 5. Measured from the cysteine to the phenylalanine, the CDR3 is 16 residues long. This entry keeps only the CDR3 DNA: 48 bases, framed from base 1. CDR1 and CDR2 (LGHNA, YSLEER) derive from the germline V gene.